The present T cell receptor beta chain was sequenced within a study of response to subunit inactivated influenza vaccine (dated by TCRdb to 2016 to 2019). Context from the whole study: To follow how T cells responded to a trivalent subunit inactivated influenza vaccine, the researchers relied on deep quantitative profiling of the T cell receptor repertoire. What the study reported, not specific to this receptor: It was suggested by the authors that each seasonal influenza vaccination may recruit only a limited number of new T cells.

This clonotype has more than one count but fewer than ten. Its binding antigen is unknown. The record has no base qualities; no much larger clone is one base away. The library was built by means of RT-PCR. TCRdb lists the instrument as Illumina HiSeq 2500. The public reads were reprocessed in TCRdb via fastp at Q25 and MiXCR, keeping in-frame beta chains. For every CDR3 protein sequence, its rows merge into one entry that carries the most common genes and DNA. Here the sample has about 830,000 distinct CDR3 sequences; approximately 17% occur a single time. The ten biggest clones cover roughly a tenth of the sample. The source was PBMCs from blood, collected 5 days after vaccination. The sequence came from a man aged 50 to 59 who received an inactivated influenza vaccine. Donor details come from another sample of the same person, matched by shared clones.

The encoded CDR3 is CSARVEAGELFF. The DNA reads as follows: TGCAGTGCTAGGGTCGAGGCCGGGGAGCTGTTTTTT. This sequence uses TRBV20-1 and TRBJ2-2, with the D gene not clear enough to name. There are 12 amino acids in the CDR3, from cysteine to phenylalanine inclusive. CDR3 DNA is the only sequence kept; it has 36 bases, read in frame from the first base. Based on the germline V gene (reference sequence), the CDR1 and CDR2 sequences are DFQATT and SNEGSKA. Between the V and J ends, shortened by 3 bases and 6 bases respectively, the junction contains 8 bases.